Shown below are 22 T cell receptor beta chains from a single sample sequenced in a study of cytotoxic CD8 clonotypes in ibrutinib-treated CLL (dated by TCRdb to 2020 to 2022). Receptors were amplified or captured by the immunoSEQ multiplex PCR assay. This is the immuneACCESS table as TCRdb keeps it, with only in-frame sequences that have V and J called. A part of the clones is gone; compared with another copy, unresolved V genes explain less than half, and the rest is unexplained. The sample table holds 6,200 or so clones, of which over 60% were seen once. Around 27% of the sample is in the top ten clones. The material sequenced was PBMCs, taken before ibrutinib treatment. The receptors were gathered from a human donor with chronic lymphocytic leukemia.

This clone counts as medium-sized. This chain joins TRBV4-2 and TRBJ2-7; possible D gene TRBD1, 5 bases. Trimming took off 1 base at V and 0 bases at J, with 10 bases between the two ends. The CDR3 runs 15 residues. Germline assignment: CDR1 LGHNA and CDR2 YNFKEQ. DNA of the CDR3: TGTGCCAGCAGCCAAGCCAGGACATACTCCTACGAGCAGTACTTC. It encodes CASSQARTYSYEQYF.

The J gene is TRBJ1-1, the V gene TRBV18; D is unclear. The V gene's germline CDR1 is KGHSH and CDR2 LQKENI. The CDR3 length is 15 residues. V lost 3 bases and J lost 3, with 14 bases in between. CDR3 nucleotide sequence: TGTGCCAGCTCACCTTTGGAGGGATTTGACACTGAAGCTTTCTTT. Protein: CASSPLEGFDTEAFF.

This clone has just a few counts. The genes are TRBV5-1 and TRBJ2-7; D unclear. This CDR3 spans 13 amino acids. V shed 0 bases and J shed 1 base, with 5 bases lying between them. Per germline, CDR1 SGHRS and CDR2 YFSETQ. CDR3 region: CASSLAVSYEQYF. CDR3 in DNA: TGCGCCAGCAGCTTGGCGGTTTCCTACGAGCAGTACTTC. Filled out from reference TRBV5-1 and TRBJ2-7, the complete variable domain reads KAGVTQTPRYLIKTRGQQVTLSCSPISGHRSVSWYQQTPGQGLQFLFEYFSETQRNKGNFPGRFSGRQFSNSRSEMNVSTLELGDSALYLCASSLAVSYEQYFGPGTRLTVT.

V gene TRBV19 combines with J gene TRBJ1-5; possibly TRBD1 for D (6 bases). V was clipped by 5 bases and J by 1 base, with 24 bases between them. This CDR3 region has 19 residues. The V gene's germline CDR1 is LNHDA and CDR2 SQIVND (reference sequence). The CDR3 spells CASSLRAIYREVSNQPQHF. The DNA for the CDR3 is TGTGCCAGTAGTCTCCGAGCCATTTACAGGGAAGTAAGCAATCAGCCCCAGCATTTT.

There are a few counts of this clone. The rearrangement uses TRBV10-3 and TRBJ2-3; TRBD2 matches at 8 bases. Germline values: CDR1 ENHRY, CDR2 SYGVKD. The V segment lost 4 bases and the J segment 2 bases; nucleotides outside the gene matches: 5. The CDR3 has 15 residues. CDR3 in amino acids: CAISVELAATDTQYF. The CDR3 DNA sequence: TGTGCCATCAGTGTGGAACTAGCGGCCACAGATACGCAGTATTTT.

This chain links TRBV21-1 with TRBJ1-1. TRBV21-1 is recorded as a pseudogene. This CDR3 is built from 15 residues. The CDR3 sequence is CASSKEENPGTEAFF. For the CDR3, the DNA is TGTGCCAGCAGCAAAGAGGAGAACCCTGGCACTGAAGCTTTCTTT.

The chain has TRBV9 and TRBJ2-1; D call uncertain. With 6 bases removed from V and 0 bases from J, the gap between germline ends came to 13 bases. The V gene's germline CDR1 is SGDLS and CDR2 YYNGEE. This CDR3 is 15 amino acids long. CDR3 sequence reads: CASTSGGSSYNEQFF. CDR3 sequence (DNA): TGTGCCAGCACCAGTGGCGGCAGCTCCTACAATGAGCAGTTCTTC. Based on the CDR3 plus reference TRBV9 and TRBJ2-1, the full variable domain is DSGVTQTPKHLITATGQRVTLRCSPRSGDLSVYWYQQSLDQGLQFLIQYYNGEERAKGNILERFSAQQFPDLHSELNLSSLELGDSALYFCASTSGGSSYNEQFFGPGTRLTVL.

This chain joins TRBV5-1 and TRBJ2-3; 9 bases agree with TRBD1. The junction had 10 bases not matched to a gene; V was cut back by 4 bases and J by 4 bases. The germline V gene encodes CDR1 SGHRS and CDR2 YFSETQ. CDR3 length: 16 residues. The CDR3 bases are TGCGCCAGCAGCCACGAGAGACAGGGGGGCGCAGATACGCAGTATTTT. Protein sequence: CASSHERQGGADTQYF.

As DNA, the CDR3 is TGTGCCAGCAGGGGAAATAGCGGGGGGGATACGCAGTATTTT. It codes for CASRGNSGGDTQYF. This rearrangement joins TRBV2 to TRBJ2-3, with 10 bases fitting TRBD2. V was pared by 6 bases and J by 6 bases, with 6 bases of the junction left unmatched. The germline CDR1 and CDR2 sequences are SNHLY and FYNNEI. The CDR3 consists of 14 residues. The whole variable domain, remainder taken from reference TRBV2 and TRBJ2-3, is EPEVTQTPSHQVTQMGQEVILRCVPISNHLYFYWYRQILGQKVEFLVSFYNNEISEKSEIFDDQFSVERPDGSNFTLKIRSTKLEDSAMYFCASRGNSGGDTQYFGPGTRLTVL.

This clone was counted only a few times. This chain links TRBV9 with TRBJ1-2, with a possible D match to TRBD1 (6 bases). Germline CDR1 reads SGDLS; CDR2 reads YYNGEE. The CDR3 totals 14 residues. Trimming took 3 bases from V and 1 from J, leaving 10 bases between them. The CDR3 spells CASSEDRLNYGYTF. DNA of the CDR3: TGTGCCAGCAGCGAGGACAGACTTAACTATGGCTACACCTTC.

This clone rates as large. This sequence joins TRBV10-3 and TRBJ2-7, with D unresolved. Looked up from germline, CDR1 is ENHRY and CDR2 is SYGVKD. This CDR3 spans 12 amino acids. V was cut by 3 bases and J by 3 bases, with 6 bases left in between. CDR3 bases: TGTGCCATCAGTGAAGGGTTCTACGAGCAGTACTTC. Translating it yields CAISEGFYEQYF.

The V call is TRBV4-2, the J call TRBJ1-5, with D uncertain. The germline V gene encodes CDR1 LGHNA and CDR2 YNFKEQ. The CDR3 is made up of 13 amino acids. Trimming stripped 1 base from V and 6 bases from J, with 7 bases between. The CDR3 nucleotides read TGTGCCAGCAGCCAAGTGGGTGGTCAGCCCCAGCATTTT. It yields the protein CASSQVGGQPQHF.

The DNA for the CDR3 is TGTGCCAGCAGTGAAGTGGCAGCCAACTATGGCTACACCTTC. This encodes CASSEVAANYGYTF. The chain has TRBV6-1 and TRBJ1-2; D is ambiguous. The CDR3 sequence is 14 residues long. Germline V gene sequence: CDR1 MNHNS, CDR2 SASEGT. Trimming removed 1 base at V and 2 bases at J, with 8 bases between.

The chain joins TRBV11-2 to TRBJ2-2, with D maybe TRBD2 (5 bases). The length of the CDR3 is 16 residues. V lost 4 bases and J 0 bases, leaving 12 bases between the germline ends. In germline, CDR1 is SGHAT, CDR2 FQNNGV. The CDR3 region is CASSSPRGTNTGELFF. The CDR3 DNA reads as TGTGCCAGCAGCTCCCCTCGGGGAACGAACACCGGGGAGCTGTTTTTT.

The chain carries TRBV16 and TRBJ1-2, with D maybe TRBD1 (6 bases). This CDR3 comprises 12 residues. Trimming shortened V by 3 bases and J by 6 bases, and 8 bases separated the two germline ends. CDR1 is KGHSY, CDR2 FQNENV, per germline. The CDR3 reads CASSQGAHGYTF. The CDR3 nucleotides read TGTGCCAGCAGCCAGGGGGCCCATGGCTACACCTTC.

The rearrangement uses TRBV6-1 and TRBJ1-4, with 8 positions matching TRBD1. V was clipped by 9 bases and J by 5 bases; unmatched bases: 5. The germline V gene has CDR1 MNHNS and CDR2 SASEGT. The CDR3 covers 13 residues. For the CDR3, the DNA is TGTGCCAGTACGACAGGGGAGAATGAAAAACTGTTTTTT. Translating gives CASTTGENEKLFF.

The chain couples TRBV15 to TRBJ1-2; D is possibly TRBD1 (6 bases). CDR3 length: 15 residues. Trimming shortened V by 0 bases and J by 4 bases, and 12 bases separated the two germline ends. From germline, CDR1 is LNHNV and CDR2 YYDKDF (reference sequence). CDR3 DNA sequence: TGTGCCACCAGCAGAGAGCAAGGGGGAACCTATGGCTACACCTTC. The encoded protein is CATSREQGGTYGYTF.

V is TRBV18 and J is TRBJ2-5; 13 nucleotides align to TRBD2. Germline V lookup: CDR1 KGHSH, CDR2 LQKENI. This CDR3 contains 14 residues. V dropped 2 bases and J dropped 7; count of bases not matched to a gene: 1. This CDR3 is CASSPGLAGVTQYF. The CDR3 nucleotides are TGTGCCAGCTCACCAGGACTAGCGGGAGTGACCCAGTACTTC.

In its sample, this clone was seen a few times. The rearrangement joins TRBV11-2 to TRBJ2-7; 10 bases are shared with TRBD2. V dropped 2 bases and J dropped 2; count of bases not matched to a gene: 15. CDR3 length: 19 amino acids. Per germline, CDR1 SGHAT and CDR2 FQNNGV. The CDR3 region is CASSLFPRTSGANPYEQYF. In nucleotides, the CDR3 is TGTGCCAGCAGCTTATTTCCTCGGACTAGCGGAGCCAATCCCTACGAGCAGTACTTC.

The CDR3 nucleotides read TGTGCCAGCAGTACTAGCTTCCGGCAAGAGACCCAGTACTTC. This translates into CASSTSFRQETQYF. This chain joins TRBV6-5 and TRBJ2-5; possible D gene TRBD2, 6 bases. Germline CDR1 reads MNHEY; CDR2 reads SVGAGI. Trimming removed 5 bases at V and 2 bases at J, with 12 bases between. The CDR3 sequence is 14 residues long.

V gene TRBV4-2 combines with J gene TRBJ2-2; tentatively, D is TRBD1 or TRBD2 (6 bases each). The CDR3 length is 15 residues. CDR1 and CDR2 (germline): LGHNA, YNFKEQ. The germline V and J ends were trimmed by 0 bases and 6 bases, with 11 bases remaining between them. The CDR3 here is CASSQDPGAAGELFF. The DNA of the CDR3 is TGTGCCAGCAGCCAAGATCCGGGGGCCGCCGGGGAGCTGTTTTTT.

This clone was detected only a few times. The sample contains more than one DNA sequence encoding this CDR3. The rearrangement uses TRBV9 and TRBJ1-1, with 8 bases matching TRBD1. CDR1 SGDLS and CDR2 YYNGEE come from the germline V gene. Trimming cost V 3 bases and J 8 bases; bases outside gene matches: 3. CDR3 length: 12 amino acids. The CDR3 reads CASSAQGAEAFF. The CDR3 coding sequence is TGTGCCAGCAGCGCCCAGGGGGCCGAAGCTTTCTTT.